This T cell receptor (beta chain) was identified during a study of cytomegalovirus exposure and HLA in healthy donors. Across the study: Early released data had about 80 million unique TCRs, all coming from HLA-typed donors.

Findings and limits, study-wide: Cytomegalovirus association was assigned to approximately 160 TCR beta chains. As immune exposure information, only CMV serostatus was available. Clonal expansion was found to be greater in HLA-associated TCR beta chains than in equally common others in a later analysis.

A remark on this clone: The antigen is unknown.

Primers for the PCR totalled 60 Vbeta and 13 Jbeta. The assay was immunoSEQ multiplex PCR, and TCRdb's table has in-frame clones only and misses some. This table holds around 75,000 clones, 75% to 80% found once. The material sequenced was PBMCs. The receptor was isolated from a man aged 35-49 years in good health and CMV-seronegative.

As DNA, the CDR3 is TGTGCCAGCAGCCCGGGGGCAGCGGGGGGGCGGGTGGCAGATACGCAGTATTTT. Translating it yields CASSPGAAGGRVADTQYF. The J gene is TRBJ2-3, the V gene TRBV7-3; 10 nucleotides line up with TRBD2. Germline values: CDR1 SGHTA, CDR2 FQGTGA. CDR3 size: 18 residues. The J segment lost 4 bases and the V segment lost 5 bases, leaving 15 bases of the junction unmatched.